The 26 T cell receptor beta chains given below trace back to one sample, sequenced in a study of shared T cell receptors in the human thymus. Method: immunoSEQ multiplex PCR; TCRdb's copy keeps in-frame clones and lacks some. The repertoire consists of 720,000 or so clones, with 75% to 90% occurring once and the leading ten covering roughly 0.01%. These same records also appear under a second study, on human thymus T cells.

The sequenced sample consisted of thymocytes. The source of these receptors is a girl under three years old with a congenital heart defect.

The rearrangement uses TRBV6-1 and TRBJ1-6; 7 nucleotides line up with TRBD1. Germline V gene data show CDR1 as MNHNS and CDR2 as SASEGT. V trimming: 0 bases; J trimming: 7 bases; junction bases outside the gene matches: 15. This CDR3 comprises 19 residues. The CDR3 DNA follows: TGTGCCAGCAGTGAAGCTGTTTTTTCGCGGGACAGCCCCAATTCACCCCTCCACTTT. As protein: CASSEAVFSRDSPNSPLHF.

V and J are TRBV7-9 and TRBJ1-4; weak D call: TRBD1 (5 bases). The CDR3 runs to 19 residues. V lost 5 bases and J 6 bases, leaving 28 bases between the germline ends. Germline-derived CDR1 and CDR2 are SEHNR and FQNEAQ (reference sequence). The CDR3 reads CASSPPAGRRLWGDEKLFF. The DNA of the CDR3 is TGTGCCAGCAGCCCCCCGGCGGGACGGCGACTTTGGGGAGATGAAAAACTGTTTTTT. The full variable domain, its missing parts supplied by reference TRBV7-9 and TRBJ1-4, is DTGVSQNPRHKITKRGQNVTFRCDPISEHNRLYWYRQTLGQGPEFLTYFQNEAQLEKSRLLSDRFSAERPKGSFSTLEIQRTEQGDSAMYLCASSPPAGRRLWGDEKLFFGSGTQLSVL.

The V call is TRBV12-5, the J call TRBJ1-2, with 8 positions matching TRBD1. This CDR3 is built from 18 residues. Germline CDR1 is LGHNT and CDR2 is FRNRAP. V gave up 0 bases and J gave up 4 bases; unmatched junction bases: 13. CDR3 amino acids: CASGLVSLVTDRVYGYTF. The CDR3 DNA reads TGTGCTAGTGGTTTGGTGTCGCTTGTGACGGACAGGGTCTATGGCTACACCTTC.

The rearrangement uses TRBV7-8 and TRBJ2-4, with D unclear. V lost 5 bases and J 0 bases, leaving 8 bases between the germline ends. The CDR3 has 14 residues. From germline, CDR1 is SGHVS and CDR2 FQNEAQ. The CDR3 DNA sequence: TGTGCCAGCAGCCCCATTTTAGCCAAAAACATTCAGTACTTC. Translating gives CASSPILAKNIQYF.

This rearrangement joins TRBV9 to TRBJ1-2; 7 bases match TRBD1. Germline V gene data show CDR1 as SGDLS and CDR2 as YYNGEE. The V segment lost 4 bases and the J segment 7 bases; nucleotides outside the gene matches: 13. The CDR3 extends over 15 amino acids. The CDR3 DNA is TGTGCCAGCAGCCCCAACAGGGGTTCTCCTCCTGGCTACACCTTC. Translation gives CASSPNRGSPPGYTF. The full variable domain, completed using reference TRBV9 and TRBJ1-2, is DSGVTQTPKHLITATGQRVTLRCSPRSGDLSVYWYQQSLDQGLQFLIQYYNGEERAKGNILERFSAQQFPDLHSELNLSSLELGDSALYFCASSPNRGSPPGYTFGSGTRLTVV.

The J gene is TRBJ2-7, the V gene TRBV7-2; maybe TRBD1 (7 bases). The CDR3 totals 14 residues. Trimming cost V 5 bases and J 1 base, with 12 bases left between them. CDR1 is SGHTA and CDR2 is FQGNSA in the germline V gene. CDR3 nucleotides: TGTGCCAGCAGCGCGGGACAGCCATCCTACGAGCAGTACTTC. Its translation is CASSAGQPSYEQYF.

The chain couples TRBV29-1 to TRBJ1-3; D unresolved. Looked up from germline, CDR1 is SQVTM and CDR2 is ANQGSEA. This CDR3 has 16 amino acids. V shed 4 bases and J shed 0 bases, with 16 bases lying between them. Written as DNA, the CDR3 is TGCAGCGTTGTTTTGGCCCGTAAGATCTCTGGAAACACCATATATTTT. Its protein is CSVVLARKISGNTIYF.

The gene calls are TRBV6-5 and TRBJ1-6; D is ambiguous. The germline V gene encodes CDR1 MNHEY and CDR2 SVGAGI. The CDR3 totals 13 residues. V was shortened by 6 bases and J by 9 bases, with 12 bases between the two germline ends. CDR3 region: CASRLTSRSPLHF. The CDR3 DNA reads TGTGCCAGCAGATTGACTAGCCGTTCACCCCTCCACTTT.

The V call is TRBV9, the J call TRBJ1-2; D remains ambiguous. The V and J ends lost 0 bases and 0 bases respectively, with 18 bases between them. The length of the CDR3 is 18 residues. CDR1 is SGDLS and CDR2 is YYNGEE in the germline V gene. CDR3 region: CASSVERPTVLPNYGYTF. DNA for the CDR3: TGTGCCAGCAGCGTAGAAAGGCCCACAGTCCTTCCTAACTATGGCTACACCTTC.

This sequence joins TRBV28 and TRBJ2-3; 11 bases map to TRBD2. This CDR3 region has 18 residues. Germline values: CDR1 MDHEN, CDR2 SYDVKM. Germline trimming cut 3 bases from V and 1 base from J; bases unmatched to any gene: 9. The CDR3 DNA is TGTGCCAGCAGTTTTTCTAGCGGGGGGATAATCGGCACAGATACGCAGTATTTT. Translated: CASSFSSGGIIGTDTQYF.

This clone was recorded only once. The rearrangement links TRBV27 to TRBJ1-3; possible D gene TRBD1, 5 bases. This CDR3 contains 14 residues. Germline-derived CDR1 and CDR2 are MNHEY and SMNVEV (reference sequence). The V and J ends lost 6 bases and 4 bases respectively, with 13 bases between them. The CDR3 loop reads CASRGNRNGNTIYF. In DNA form, the CDR3 reads TGTGCCAGCAGGGGTAACAGGAACGGAAACACCATATATTTT.

This chain uses TRBV5-8 with TRBJ1-5, with D possibly being TRBD1 (6 bases). Trimming took off 7 bases at V and 0 bases at J, with 26 bases between the two ends. This CDR3 comprises 19 residues. Germline CDR1 reads SGHTS; CDR2 reads YDEGEE. The CDR3 sequence is CASSANPDSLDSSNQPQHF. CDR3 nucleotide sequence: TGTGCCAGCTCCGCCAACCCGGACAGTCTCGACTCTAGCAATCAGCCCCAGCATTTT.

The chain couples TRBV7-9 to TRBJ2-7; the D gene is possibly TRBD1 (6 bases). Between the trimmed V and J ends, which lost 2 bases and 1 base, there was a span of 18 bases. The germline CDR1 and CDR2 sequences are SEHNR and FQNEAQ (reference sequence). The CDR3 contains 17 residues. As DNA, the CDR3 is TGTGCCAGCAGCTTAATCGTGAAGTGGCAGGGGTCCTACGAGCAGTACTTC. Residues: CASSLIVKWQGSYEQYF.

In this sample, this clone turned up once. The chain uses TRBV30 and TRBJ1-6; D unresolved. This CDR3 region has 12 residues. Germline V gives CDR1 GTSNPN, CDR2 SVGIG (reference sequence). V was cut by 0 bases and J by 7 bases, with 4 bases left in between. For the CDR3, the DNA is TGTGCCTGGAGTGTTCCAAATTCACCCCTCCACTTT. As protein: CAWSVPNSPLHF.

The chain is built from TRBV18 and TRBJ2-2; 11 positions match TRBD2. V was pared by 0 bases and J by 7 bases, with 1 base of the junction left unmatched. The CDR3 is 15 amino acids. Germline CDR1 is KGHSH and CDR2 is LQKENI. CDR3 loop: CASSPPGLAVGELFF. CDR3 nucleotides: TGTGCCAGCTCACCACCGGGACTAGCGGTCGGGGAGCTGTTTTTT.

This chain links TRBV19 with TRBJ1-5; TRBD1 matches 7 bases. V dropped 7 bases and J dropped 0; count of bases not matched to a gene: 12. This CDR3 is 17 amino acids long. From germline, CDR1 is LNHDA and CDR2 SQIVND (reference sequence). CDR3: CASNPGTDPYSNQPQHF. DNA for the CDR3: TGTGCCAGTAATCCCGGGACAGACCCATATAGCAATCAGCCCCAGCATTTT.

This clone appeared a single time. This chain links TRBV13 with TRBJ1-1; D is perhaps TRBD1 (6 bases). This CDR3 spans 17 amino acids. V dropped 2 bases and J dropped 2 bases, with 18 bases sitting between them. CDR1 and CDR2 (germline): PRHDT, FYEKMQ (reference sequence). The CDR3 region is CASSLKQGFPPNTEAFF. The DNA of the CDR3 is TGTGCCAGCAGCTTAAAACAGGGTTTTCCTCCTAACACTGAAGCTTTCTTT.

The J gene is TRBJ1-5, the V gene TRBV19; TRBD1 matches at 10 bases. This CDR3 contains 14 residues. The trim removed 4 bases at V and 4 bases at J, leaving 1 base unmatched. Germline CDR1 and CDR2: LNHDA and SQIVND (reference sequence). The CDR3 sequence: CASSKGQGNQPQHF. CDR3 sequence (DNA): TGTGCCAGTAGTAAGGGACAGGGGAATCAGCCCCAGCATTTT.

This rearrangement joins TRBV5-6 to TRBJ1-3; D not resolved. Deletions cut 2 bases from V and 0 bases from J, with 9 bases between. The germline CDR1 and CDR2 sequences are SGHDT and YYEEEE. There are 15 residues in the CDR3. The CDR3 region is CASSFTPSSGNTIYF. CDR3 DNA: TGTGCCAGCAGCTTTACACCAAGCTCTGGAAACACCATATATTTT.

The V call is TRBV2, the J call TRBJ1-4, with 7 bases aligning to TRBD1. The CDR3 covers 15 residues. CDR1 and CDR2 (germline): SNHLY, FYNNEI. The trim removed 8 bases at V and 7 bases at J, leaving 13 bases unmatched. The CDR3: CASLPSGTDSEKLFF. Written as DNA, the CDR3 is TGTGCCAGCCTACCTTCCGGGACAGACTCTGAAAAACTGTTTTTT. Filled out from reference TRBV2 and TRBJ1-4, the complete variable domain reads EPEVTQTPSHQVTQMGQEVILRCVPISNHLYFYWYRQILGQKVEFLVSFYNNEISEKSEIFDDQFSVERPDGSNFTLKIRSTKLEDSAMYFCASLPSGTDSEKLFFGSGTQLSVL.

This rearrangement joins TRBV4-1 to TRBJ1-1; no firm D call. The CDR3 is 14 residues long. Germline V gene data show CDR1 as MGHRA and CDR2 as YSYEKL. With 1 base removed from V and 0 bases from J, the gap between germline ends came to 6 bases. CDR3 residues: CASSQVFVNTEAFF. The DNA of the CDR3 is TGCGCCAGCAGCCAAGTTTTCGTGAACACTGAAGCTTTCTTT.

V usage is TRBV7-9 and J usage is TRBJ1-2; D is unclear. The CDR3 covers 14 residues. Germline V CDR1 and CDR2: SEHNR, FQNEAQ (reference sequence). Trimming removed 2 bases at V and 7 bases at J, with 14 bases between. The CDR3 DNA reads TGTGCCAGCAGCTTATTTGCTCGGGGTGCTGGCTACACCTTC. Translation: CASSLFARGAGYTF.

J is TRBJ1-6 and V is TRBV6-5; no clear D. Trimming removed 5 bases at V and 15 bases at J, with 17 bases between. The CDR3 totals 13 residues. The V gene's germline CDR1 is MNHEY and CDR2 SVGAGI. This chain's CDR3 is CASSEVPVYHLHF. The CDR3 DNA is TGTGCCAGCAGTGAAGTTCCAGTGTACCACCTCCACTTT.

The V and J genes are TRBV27 and TRBJ2-2; D is undetermined. Trimming removed 4 bases from V and 4 bases from J, with 13 bases in between. Germline values: CDR1 MNHEY, CDR2 SMNVEV (reference sequence). The CDR3 consists of 15 residues. For the CDR3, the DNA is TGTGCCAGCAGTTATTCCGGGTCATCCACCGGGGAGCTGTTTTTT. This translates into CASSYSGSSTGELFF.

The chain joins TRBV7-9 to TRBJ2-5; weak D call: TRBD2 (5 bases). Germline CDR1 is SEHNR and CDR2 is FQNEAQ (reference sequence). The germline V and J ends were trimmed by 1 base and 5 bases, with 11 bases remaining between them. The CDR3 length is 14 residues. For the CDR3, the DNA is TGTGCCAGCAGCTTAGGAGGGCATCGGGAGACCCAGTACTTC. Residues: CASSLGGHRETQYF.

A single count supports this clone. This sequence joins TRBV6-5 and TRBJ2-1; tentatively, D is TRBD2 (7 bases). Germline assignment: CDR1 MNHEY and CDR2 SVGAGI. The CDR3 spans 14 residues. V shed 4 bases and J shed 7 bases, with 14 bases lying between them. The CDR3 DNA is TGTGCCAGCAGTTGTGGGGGAGGGGGGAATGAGCAGTTCTTC. Its translation is CASSCGGGGNEQFF.